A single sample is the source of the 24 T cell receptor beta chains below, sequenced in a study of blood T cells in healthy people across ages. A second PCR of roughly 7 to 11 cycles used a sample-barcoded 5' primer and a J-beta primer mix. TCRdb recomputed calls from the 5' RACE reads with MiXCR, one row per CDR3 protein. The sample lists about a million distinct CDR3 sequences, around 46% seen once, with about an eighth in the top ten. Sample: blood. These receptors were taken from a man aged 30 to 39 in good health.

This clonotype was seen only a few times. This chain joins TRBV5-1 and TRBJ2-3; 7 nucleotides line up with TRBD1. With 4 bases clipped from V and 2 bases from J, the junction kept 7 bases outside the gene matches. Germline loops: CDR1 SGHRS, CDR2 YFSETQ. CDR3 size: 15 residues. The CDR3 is CASSGQGEPTDTQYF. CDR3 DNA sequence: TGCGCCAGCAGCGGGCAGGGGGAACCCACAGATACGCAGTATTTT.

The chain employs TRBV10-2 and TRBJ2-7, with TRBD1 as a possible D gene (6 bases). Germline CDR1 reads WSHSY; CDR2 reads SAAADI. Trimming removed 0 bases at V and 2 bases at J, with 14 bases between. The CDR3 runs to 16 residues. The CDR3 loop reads CASSESLTGGTYEQYF. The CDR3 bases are TGCGCCAGCAGTGAGTCCTTGACAGGCGGAACCTACGAGCAGTACTTC.

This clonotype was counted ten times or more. This chain's CDR3 is CASSLEEGSETQYF. As DNA, the CDR3 is TGCGCCAGCAGCTTGGAGGAGGGATCAGAGACCCAGTACTTC. The chain employs TRBV5-1 and TRBJ2-5, with D possibly TRBD2 on 6 matching bases. This CDR3 has 14 amino acids. Deletions cut 0 bases from V and 4 bases from J, with 10 bases between. CDR1 is SGHRS and CDR2 is YFSETQ in the germline V gene. Variable domain in full (rest from reference TRBV5-1 and TRBJ2-5): KAGVTQTPRYLIKTRGQQVTLSCSPISGHRSVSWYQQTPGQGLQFLFEYFSETQRNKGNFPGRFSGRQFSNSRSEMNVSTLELGDSALYLCASSLEEGSETQYFGPGTRLLVL.

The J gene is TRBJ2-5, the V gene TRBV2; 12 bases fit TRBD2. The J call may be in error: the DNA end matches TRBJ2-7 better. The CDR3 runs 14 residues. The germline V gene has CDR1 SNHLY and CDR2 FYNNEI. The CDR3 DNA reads TGTGCCAGCAATCCACTAGCGGGGGGAGGCGAGCAGTACTTC. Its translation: CASNPLAGGGEQYF.

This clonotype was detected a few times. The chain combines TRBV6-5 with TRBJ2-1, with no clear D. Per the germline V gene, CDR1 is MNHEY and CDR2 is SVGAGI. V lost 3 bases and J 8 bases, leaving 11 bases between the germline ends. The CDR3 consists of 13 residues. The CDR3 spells CASSYSGVDEQFF. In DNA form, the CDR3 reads TGTGCCAGCAGTTATTCCGGCGTCGATGAGCAGTTCTTC.

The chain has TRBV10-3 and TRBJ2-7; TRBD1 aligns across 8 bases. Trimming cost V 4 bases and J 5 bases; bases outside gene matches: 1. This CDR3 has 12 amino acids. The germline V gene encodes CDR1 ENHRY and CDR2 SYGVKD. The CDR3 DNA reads TGTGCCATCAGTGTGGACAGGGACGAGCAGTACTTC. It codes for CAISVDRDEQYF.

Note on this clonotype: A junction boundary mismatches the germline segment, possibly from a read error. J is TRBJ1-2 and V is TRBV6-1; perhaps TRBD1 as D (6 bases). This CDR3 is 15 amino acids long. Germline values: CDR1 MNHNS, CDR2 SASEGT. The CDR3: CAGSESIGQHYGYTF. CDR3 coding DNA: TGTGCCGGCAGTGAATCAATAGGACAGCACTATGGCTACACCTTC.

The CDR3 nucleotides are TGTGCCAGCAGTGAAGCGGTCGGGGGATCCACAGATACGCAGTATTTT. It codes for CASSEAVGGSTDTQYF. The chain is built from TRBV2 and TRBJ2-3; D perhaps matches TRBD2 (6 bases). CDR3 length: 16 residues. Trimming stripped 0 bases from V and 2 bases from J, with 12 bases between. CDR1 SNHLY and CDR2 FYNNEI come from the germline V gene.

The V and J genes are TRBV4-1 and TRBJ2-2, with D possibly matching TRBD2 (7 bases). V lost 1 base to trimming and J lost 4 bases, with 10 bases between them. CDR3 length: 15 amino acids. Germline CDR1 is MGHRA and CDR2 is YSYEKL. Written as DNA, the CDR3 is TGCGCCAGCAGCCAAGGGGGGGGCGGCACCGGGGAGCTGTTTTTT. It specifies CASSQGGGGTGELFF.

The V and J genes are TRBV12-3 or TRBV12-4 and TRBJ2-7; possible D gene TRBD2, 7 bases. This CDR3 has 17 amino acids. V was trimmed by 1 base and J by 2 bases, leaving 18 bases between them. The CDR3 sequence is CASSLGGGDTFPYEQYF. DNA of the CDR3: TGTGCCAGCAGTTTAGGAGGGGGGGACACCTTCCCCTACGAGCAGTACTTC.

DNA for the CDR3: TGTGCCAGCAGCCCCCGGACCGGCTGGGTCACTGAAGCTTTCTTT. Its translation: CASSPRTGWVTEAFF. The rearrangement joins TRBV7-8 to TRBJ1-1; D ambiguous. V shed 5 bases and J shed 4 bases, with 17 bases lying between them. Germline V gene lookup returns CDR1 SGHVS and CDR2 FQNEAQ. CDR3 length: 15 residues.

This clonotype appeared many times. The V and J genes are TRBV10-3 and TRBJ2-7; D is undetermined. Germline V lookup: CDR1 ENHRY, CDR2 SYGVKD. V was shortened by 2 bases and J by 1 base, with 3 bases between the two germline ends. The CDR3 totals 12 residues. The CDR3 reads CAISEVSYEQYF. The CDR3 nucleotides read TGTGCCATCAGTGAGGTGTCCTACGAGCAGTACTTC.

The CDR3 sequence: CASSNMVGGPAHNSPLHF. DNA of the CDR3: TGTGCCAGCAGTAATATGGTCGGGGGGCCGGCTCATAATTCACCCCTCCACTTT. The chain employs TRBV12-3 or TRBV12-4 and TRBJ1-6; the D gene is possibly TRBD1 (6 bases). Trimming pared 5 bases from V and 5 bases from J, leaving 22 bases between. This CDR3 has 18 amino acids.

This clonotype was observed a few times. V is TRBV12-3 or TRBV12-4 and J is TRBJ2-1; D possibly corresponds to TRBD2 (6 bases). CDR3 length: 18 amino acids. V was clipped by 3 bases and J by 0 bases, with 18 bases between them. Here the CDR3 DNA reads TGTGCCAGCAGTTTCTCGGCGGGGTTAACTAGCTCCTACAATGAGCAGTTCTTC. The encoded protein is CASSFSAGLTSSYNEQFF.

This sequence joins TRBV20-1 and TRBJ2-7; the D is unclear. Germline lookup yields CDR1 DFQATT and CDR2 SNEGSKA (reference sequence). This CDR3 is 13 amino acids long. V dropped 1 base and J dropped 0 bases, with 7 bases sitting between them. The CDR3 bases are TGCAGTGCTAGAGTTGGGCACTCCTACGAGCAGTACTTC. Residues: CSARVGHSYEQYF.

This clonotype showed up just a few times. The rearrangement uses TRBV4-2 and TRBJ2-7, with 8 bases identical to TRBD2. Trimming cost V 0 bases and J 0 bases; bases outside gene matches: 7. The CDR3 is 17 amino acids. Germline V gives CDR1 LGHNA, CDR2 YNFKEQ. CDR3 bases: TGTGCCAGCAGCCAAGATACGGGAGGGGGACGCTCCTACGAGCAGTACTTC. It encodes CASSQDTGGGRSYEQYF.

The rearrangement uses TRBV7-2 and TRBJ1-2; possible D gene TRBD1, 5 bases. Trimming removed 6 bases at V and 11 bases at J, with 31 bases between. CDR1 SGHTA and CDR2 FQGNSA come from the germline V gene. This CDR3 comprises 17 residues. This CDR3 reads CASRTAPTEGGDWLYTF. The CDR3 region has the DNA TGTGCCAGCAGAACGGCCCCGACAGAGGGAGGAGATTGGCTATACACCTTC.

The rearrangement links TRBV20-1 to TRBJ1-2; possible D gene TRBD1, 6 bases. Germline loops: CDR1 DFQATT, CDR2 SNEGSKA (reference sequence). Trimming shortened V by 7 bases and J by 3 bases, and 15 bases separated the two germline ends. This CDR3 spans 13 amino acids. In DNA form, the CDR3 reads TGCAGTGGCCCGGACAGCTCGGACTATGGCTACACCTTC. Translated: CSGPDSSDYGYTF.

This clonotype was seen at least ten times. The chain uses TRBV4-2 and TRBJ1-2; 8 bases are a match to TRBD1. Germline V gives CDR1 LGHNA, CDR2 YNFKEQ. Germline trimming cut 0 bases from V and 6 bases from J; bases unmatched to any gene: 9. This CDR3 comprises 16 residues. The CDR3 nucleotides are TGTGCCAGCAGCCAAGACTTCGGGACAGGCGTCGATGGCTACACCTTC. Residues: CASSQDFGTGVDGYTF.

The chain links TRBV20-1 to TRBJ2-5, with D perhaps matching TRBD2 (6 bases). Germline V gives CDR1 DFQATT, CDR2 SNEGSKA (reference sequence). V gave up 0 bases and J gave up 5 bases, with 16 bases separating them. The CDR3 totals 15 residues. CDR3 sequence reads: CSARDGGEVSETQYF. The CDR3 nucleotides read TGCAGTGCTAGAGATGGAGGGGAAGTTAGCGAGACCCAGTACTTC.

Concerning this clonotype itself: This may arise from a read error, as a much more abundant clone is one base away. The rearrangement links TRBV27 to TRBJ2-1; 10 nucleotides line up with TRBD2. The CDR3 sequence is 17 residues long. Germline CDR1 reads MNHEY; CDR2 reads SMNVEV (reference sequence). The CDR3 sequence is CASSPFSGGSSYNKQFF. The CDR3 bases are TGTGCCAGCAGTCCATTTAGCGGGGGGTCCTCCTACAATAAGCAGTTCTTC.

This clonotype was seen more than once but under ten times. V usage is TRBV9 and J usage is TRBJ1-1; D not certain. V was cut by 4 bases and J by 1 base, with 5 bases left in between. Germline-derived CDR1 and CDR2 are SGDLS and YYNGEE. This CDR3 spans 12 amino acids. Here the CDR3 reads CASSSWNTEAFF. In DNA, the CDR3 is TGTGCCAGCAGCTCATGGAACACTGAAGCTTTCTTT. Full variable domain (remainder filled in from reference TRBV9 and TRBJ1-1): DSGVTQTPKHLITATGQRVTLRCSPRSGDLSVYWYQQSLDQGLQFLIQYYNGEERAKGNILERFSAQQFPDLHSELNLSSLELGDSALYFCASSSWNTEAFFGQGTRLTVV.

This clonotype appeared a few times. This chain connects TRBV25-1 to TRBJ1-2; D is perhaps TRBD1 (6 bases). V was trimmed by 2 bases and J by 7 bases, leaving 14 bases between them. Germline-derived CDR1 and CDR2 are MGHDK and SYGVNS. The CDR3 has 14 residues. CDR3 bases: TGTGCCAGCAGTGAAGCGGGGGGCGCGTTTGGCTACACCTTC. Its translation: CASSEAGGAFGYTF.

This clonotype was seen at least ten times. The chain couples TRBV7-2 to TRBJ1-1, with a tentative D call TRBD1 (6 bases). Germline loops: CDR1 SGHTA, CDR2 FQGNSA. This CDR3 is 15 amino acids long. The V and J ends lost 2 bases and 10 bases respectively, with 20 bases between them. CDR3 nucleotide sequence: TGTGCCAGCAGCTTAAATCTCCCAGCAGGGGAGGGAGCTTTCTTT. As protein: CASSLNLPAGEGAFF.